A selection of T cell receptor beta chains follows, all from one sample in a study of cytomegalovirus exposure and HLA in healthy donors. The table came from immunoSEQ multiplex PCR; TCRdb's copy has only in-frame clones and leaves some out. The sample holds 150,000 or so clones, about four fifths seen once. Sequencing input: PBMCs. Receptors originate from a man aged 25-45 years in good health and CMV-seropositive. Each CDR3 is given with its conserved first and last residue. Fields, in order: D gene, V gene, J gene, clone size, CDR3 DNA, CDR3 protein. A D gene is named only where the DNA matches it firmly. Where a row states a size, it is once, few, many or the class of an expanded clone; other rows omit it.

D: .; V: TRBV12-2; J: TRBJ2-2; size: .; DNA: TGTGCAAGTCGCTCTTCCAGGGCCAGCACCGGGGAGCTGTTTTTT; CDR3: CASRSSRASTGELFF
D: .; V: TRBV5-4; J: TRBJ2-2; size: .; DNA: TGTGCCAGCAGACCACAACAGGGAACCTACACCGGGGAGCTGTTTTTT; CDR3: CASRPQQGTYTGELFF
D: .; V: TRBV4-3; J: TRBJ1-6; size: .; DNA: TGCGCCAGCAGCCAAGTCGGGGGGGCCCCTTCACCCCTCCACTTT; CDR3: CASSQVGGAPSPLHF
D: .; V: TRBV27; J: TRBJ2-1; size: few; DNA: TGTGCCAGCAGTTCGGGGGACGTGCGACTTGGTTGGGAGCAGTTCTTC; CDR3: CASSSGDVRLGWEQFF
D: .; V: TRBV11-2; J: TRBJ1-1; size: .; DNA: TGTGCCAGCAGCTTAGAGGTTAGCGGCCACCCGGGCACTGAAGCTTTCTTT; CDR3: CASSLEVSGHPGTEAFF
D: TRBD1; V: TRBV5-6; J: TRBJ2-2; size: .; DNA: TGTGCCAGCAGCCGGATCGGGACAGGGGTTGTCGGCACCGGGGAGCTGTTTTTT; CDR3: CASSRIGTGVVGTGELFF
D: TRBD2; V: TRBV11-2; J: TRBJ2-7; size: .; DNA: TGTGCCAGCAGCTTTAGCGGGAGCACCAACGAGCAGTACTTC; CDR3: CASSFSGSTNEQYF
D: .; V: TRBV19; J: TRBJ1-1; size: .; DNA: .; CDR3: CASTSVRTSGTGINTEAFF
D: TRBD2; V: TRBV6-6; J: TRBJ2-7; size: .; DNA: TGTGCCATTGGGAGCGGGAGAGAGGTATACGAGCAGTACTTC; CDR3: CAIGSGREVYEQYF
D: TRBD1; V: TRBV18; J: TRBJ2-7; size: .; DNA: TGTGCCAGCTCTCAACCGGGACAGGGTGCCTACGAGCAGTACTTC; CDR3: CASSQPGQGAYEQYF
D: .; V: TRBV28; J: TRBJ1-2; size: .; DNA: TGTGCCAGCTTAGAGTGGGGAAGGGGGAACTATGGCTACACCTTC; CDR3: CASLEWGRGNYGYTF
D: .; V: TRBV5-1; J: TRBJ2-7; size: .; DNA: TGCGCCAGCAGCTTTGAGGGACATCCCGACGAGCAGTACTTC; CDR3: CASSFEGHPDEQYF
D: .; V: TRBV7-2; J: TRBJ1-5; size: .; DNA: TGTGCCAGCAGCTTAAAGGTCGGGGGTCAGCCCCAGCATTTT; CDR3: CASSLKVGGQPQHF
D: .; V: TRBV28; J: TRBJ1-2; size: .; DNA: TGTGCCAGCAGTTTTTCGACAGGCTTGGACTATGGCTACACCTTC; CDR3: CASSFSTGLDYGYTF
D: TRBD2; V: TRBV7-2; J: TRBJ2-1; size: .; DNA: TGTGCCAGCAGCCTCCTACGGGGGGGCCTCAATGAGCAGTTCTTC; CDR3: CASSLLRGGLNEQFF
D: .; V: TRBV28; J: TRBJ2-7; size: .; DNA: TGTGCCAGTCTACCTTCAGACACCTTGTACGAGCAGTACTTC; CDR3: CASLPSDTLYEQYF
D: TRBD1; V: TRBV5-1; J: TRBJ2-5; size: .; DNA: TGCGCCAGCAGCTTGACAGGGGGCATGGAGACCCAGTACTTC; CDR3: CASSLTGGMETQYF
D: .; V: TRBV28; J: TRBJ2-2; size: .; DNA: TGTGCCAGCAGTTCTCCACAGGGCAGCAGCACCGGGGAGCTGTTTTTT; CDR3: CASSSPQGSSTGELFF
D: .; V: TRBV7-9; J: TRBJ2-7; size: .; DNA: TGTGCCAGCAGCTTAAATAACGAGCAGTACTTC; CDR3: CASSLNNEQYF
D: TRBD2; V: TRBV19; J: TRBJ2-7; size: .; DNA: TGTGCCAGTAGTATGCGGAGCGGGGGTACCTACGAGCAGTACTTC; CDR3: CASSMRSGGTYEQYF
D: .; V: TRBV7-9; J: TRBJ2-7; size: once; DNA: TGTGCCAGCGGATTGGGACTTAGGGACTACGAGCAGTACTTC; CDR3: CASGLGLRDYEQYF
D: TRBD2; V: TRBV4-1; J: TRBJ2-1; size: .; DNA: TGCGCCAGCAGCCAGGCTTCGGGACTAGTTTACAATGAGCAGTTCTTC; CDR3: CASSQASGLVYNEQFF
D: .; V: TRBV2; J: TRBJ2-3; size: .; DNA: TGTGCCAGCAGTGACAGGTTTAGCACAGATACGCAGTATTTT; CDR3: CASSDRFSTDTQYF
D: .; V: TRBV30; J: TRBJ2-7; size: .; DNA: TGTGCCTGGAGCAGTAGTAGCGTAAGAATCGCCTACGAGCAGTACTTC; CDR3: CAWSSSSVRIAYEQYF
D: TRBD2; V: TRBV19; J: TRBJ2-2; size: .; DNA: TGTGCCAGTAGTATAGTAGCGGGAGGGATCGGGGAGCTGTTTTTT; CDR3: CASSIVAGGIGELFF
D: TRBD2; V: TRBV7-9; J: TRBJ2-7; size: .; DNA: TGTGCCAGCAGCTCGAAAGCGGGAATCTGGTACGAGCAGTACTTC; CDR3: CASSSKAGIWYEQYF
D: TRBD1; V: TRBV4-1; J: TRBJ2-1; size: .; DNA: TGCGCCAGCAGCCCCGGACAGGGGTACATGCAGTTCTTC; CDR3: CASSPGQGYMQFF
D: TRBD1; V: TRBV9; J: TRBJ2-1; size: .; DNA: TGTGCCAGCAGCGAAAGGACAGGCACCTACAATGAGCAGTTCTTC; CDR3: CASSERTGTYNEQFF
D: TRBD2; V: TRBV2; J: TRBJ2-7; size: .; DNA: TGTGCCAGTTGGGCGGGAGCGCTACTTTACGAGCAGTACTTC; CDR3: CASWAGALLYEQYF
D: TRBD1; V: TRBV4-2; J: TRBJ1-5; size: .; DNA: TGTGCCAGCAGCCAAGAGGGCGTCGACAGGGGGAATCAGCCCCAGCATTTT; CDR3: CASSQEGVDRGNQPQHF
D: .; V: TRBV20-1; J: TRBJ1-1; size: .; DNA: TGCAGTGCTAGAGCCGCGCTAGGAGCTTTCTTT; CDR3: CSARAALGAFF
D: .; V: TRBV6-1; J: TRBJ1-1; size: .; DNA: TGTGCCAGCAGTTCAACACGCGGGGATGAAGCTTTCTTT; CDR3: CASSSTRGDEAFF
D: .; V: TRBV2; J: TRBJ1-6; size: .; DNA: TGTGCCAGCAGTGGGGAGGGGAAAGGCAATTCACCCCTCCACTTT; CDR3: CASSGEGKGNSPLHF
D: TRBD1; V: TRBV11-2; J: TRBJ1-4; size: .; DNA: TGTGCCAGCAGCTCGCCTGACAGGGGGCTTGGTGAAAAACTGTTTTTT; CDR3: CASSSPDRGLGEKLFF
D: .; V: TRBV19; J: TRBJ1-5; size: .; DNA: TGTGCCAGTAGTATCCGTCACAGGCCCCAACAGCCCCAGCATTTT; CDR3: CASSIRHRPQQPQHF
D: .; V: TRBV28; J: TRBJ2-1; size: .; DNA: TGTGCCAGCAGTCTCCGAAGGGGTTCCTACAATGAGCAGTTCTTC; CDR3: CASSLRRGSYNEQFF
D: .; V: TRBV15; J: TRBJ2-3; size: .; DNA: TGTGCCACCAGCAGCACAGGATGGGATACGCAGTATTTT; CDR3: CATSSTGWDTQYF
D: TRBD2; V: TRBV4-1; J: TRBJ2-1; size: .; DNA: TGCGCCAGCAGCCAAGTCCTCGGGACTAGGTTTTTCTTC; CDR3: CASSQVLGTRFFF
D: .; V: TRBV5-4; J: TRBJ2-1; size: .; DNA: TGTGCCAGCAGATCTAGCGTCGGCTCCTACAATGAGCAGTTCTTC; CDR3: CASRSSVGSYNEQFF
D: .; V: TRBV2; J: TRBJ1-1; size: .; DNA: TGTGCCAGCAAACAGGACCGAACATCTACTGCTTTCTTT; CDR3: CASKQDRTSTAFF
D: .; V: TRBV27; J: TRBJ2-1; size: .; DNA: TGTGCCAGCACAGATAGCGGCCAATACAATGAGCAGTTCTTC; CDR3: CASTDSGQYNEQFF
D: TRBD1; V: TRBV27; J: TRBJ1-5; size: .; DNA: TGTGCCAGCAGTACAGGGGGCTATCAGCCCCAGCATTTT; CDR3: CASSTGGYQPQHF
D: TRBD1; V: TRBV19; J: TRBJ1-5; size: .; DNA: TGTGCCAGTAGTATTAAGGGACAGGGATATCAGCCCCAGCATTTT; CDR3: CASSIKGQGYQPQHF
D: .; V: TRBV5-1; J: TRBJ2-7; size: .; DNA: TGCGCCAGCAGCTCGGCAGGATCCTACGAGCAGTACTTC; CDR3: CASSSAGSYEQYF
D: TRBD1; V: TRBV13; J: TRBJ1-3; size: .; DNA: TGTGCCAGCAGCTGGCCGGGACAGGAAGGAAACACCATATATTTT; CDR3: CASSWPGQEGNTIYF
D: TRBD1; V: TRBV7-2; J: TRBJ1-2; size: .; DNA: TGTGCCAGCAGCCCGCGCAGGGGGCCTAACTATGGCTACACCTTC; CDR3: CASSPRRGPNYGYTF
D: .; V: TRBV30; J: TRBJ1-1; size: .; DNA: TGTGCCTGGTTCGCACGGGGGTATCTACGGAACACTGAAGCTTTCTTT; CDR3: CAWFARGYLRNTEAFF
D: .; V: TRBV6-1; J: TRBJ2-7; size: .; DNA: TGTGCCAGCAGTGAAAATCGGAATAGCCCCTACGAGCAGTACTTC; CDR3: CASSENRNSPYEQYF